This T cell receptor beta chain appears in the sequencing data of a study of early T cells in non-severe SARS-CoV-2 infection (dated by TCRdb to the early 2020s). Concerning the study at large: Because TCR sequencing was done on bulk RNA from unsorted whole blood, the alpha and beta chains could not be paired. Overall results and qualifications from the work: Matching against VDJdb was skewed toward anti-spike CD8 responses, likely underestimated virus-specific expansions, and missed private and CD4 specificities.

Set within a cohort of healthcare workers in London, UK, this nested case-control study involved weekly PCR testing of nasopharyngeal swabs along with blood sampling. Healthcare workers were enrolled in the week of the UK lockdown, from 23 to 31 March 2020, and were followed every week for up to roughly 15 weeks. To prepare the library, 5' RACE was applied. Instrument used: NextSeq 500. The TCR library protocol attached unique molecular identifiers to individual cDNA molecules to correct for sequencing error and PCR bias. Sequencing covered both TCR alpha and beta chains, and within each sample the abundances of alpha and beta sequences were tightly co-correlated. On the study's bioinformatics: Decombinator V4 was used to perform V gene, J gene and CDR3 annotation of TCR sequences. Expanded TCRs were defined as changing significantly between any two time points under a Poisson model with p below 0.0001. TCR abundances were normalised to the total number of TCRs sequenced in each sample and reported as counts per million. TRAV1-2 paired with TRAJ12, TRAJ20 or TRAJ33 defined MAIT TCRs, while TRAV10 paired with TRAJ18 defined iNKT TCRs. VDJdb, accessed 1 November 2021, was searched for CMV, EBV and SARS-CoV-2 annotated TCRs, with TCRs annotated for multiple antigens excluded. Using fastp at Q25 and MiXCR, TCRdb reprocessed the public reads and kept productive beta chains. Each entry is one CDR3 protein sequence, shown with its most common DNA and genes. The authors' filters were not applied to this entry. The sample data list about 64,000 distinct CDR3 sequences, and 4.9% of these were observed just once. Just under 5% of the sample is in the top ten clones.

The germline V and J ends show losses of 5 bases and 4 bases respectively, and no gene match explains 9 bases of the junction. The germline V gene supplies CDR1 SGHAT and CDR2 FQNNGV. The CDR3 numbers 17 residues from cysteine through phenylalanine. Just CDR3 DNA is preserved here, 51 bases in frame from base 1. Of note for this clonotype: Its antigen target is currently unknown. No clone much larger than this one lies a single base away; base qualities are absent.

The chain is made from TRBV11-2 and TRBJ2-5; 14 bases in the junction line up with TRBD2. The TCR was taken from an adult who was a healthcare worker with PCR-confirmed SARS-CoV-2 infection or an uninfected control (not recorded which). The sample comprised whole blood. The encoded CDR3 is CASSAGTSGRTVETQYF. The DNA sequence is as follows: TGTGCCAGCAGCGCCGGGACTAGCGGGAGAACTGTAGAGACCCAGTACTTC.